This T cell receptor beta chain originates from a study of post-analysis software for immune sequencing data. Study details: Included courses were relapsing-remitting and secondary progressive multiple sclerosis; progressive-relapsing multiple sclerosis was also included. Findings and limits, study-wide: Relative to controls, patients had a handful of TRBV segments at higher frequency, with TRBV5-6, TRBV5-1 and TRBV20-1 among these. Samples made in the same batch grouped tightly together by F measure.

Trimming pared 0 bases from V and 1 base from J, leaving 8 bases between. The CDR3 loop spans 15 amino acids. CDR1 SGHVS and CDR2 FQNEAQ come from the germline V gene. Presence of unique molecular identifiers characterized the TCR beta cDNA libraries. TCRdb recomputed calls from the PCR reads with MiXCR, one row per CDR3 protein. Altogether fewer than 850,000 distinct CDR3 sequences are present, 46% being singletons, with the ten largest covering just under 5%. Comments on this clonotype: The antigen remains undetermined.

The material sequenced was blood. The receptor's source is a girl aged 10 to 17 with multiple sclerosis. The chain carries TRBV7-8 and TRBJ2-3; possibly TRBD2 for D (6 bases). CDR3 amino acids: CASSLAASGTDTQYF. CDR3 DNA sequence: TGTGCCAGCAGCTTAGCGGCTAGCGGCACAGATACGCAGTATTTT.